Each of the 17 T cell receptor beta chains below was sequenced from the same sample in a study of control samples from healthy donors and cancer patients (dated by TCRdb to the early 2020s). Library preparation was by the immunoSEQ multiplex PCR assay. TCRdb took over this immuneACCESS table, retaining in-frame rearrangements with V and J assigned. Such tables are incomplete; in checked studies, under half of the missing clones stem from an unresolved V gene, and the remainder is unexplained. This sample gives more than 100,000 clones in total; roughly 88% of them show up just once. The top ten clones comprise roughly 3.4% of the sample. Sequencing was performed on blood. The receptors come from a man aged 40-49 years in good health.

J is TRBJ1-1 and V is TRBV12-5, with D maybe TRBD1 (6 bases). From germline, CDR1 is LGHNT and CDR2 FRNRAP. V was pared by 1 base and J by 7 bases, with 13 bases between. The CDR3 consists of 14 residues. CDR3 bases: TGTGCTAGTGGTTTGGGGGGGGCAAGTGGTGAAGCTTTCTTT. Translation gives CASGLGGASGEAFF.

J is TRBJ2-5 and V is TRBV9, with D unresolved. Per the germline V gene, CDR1 is SGDLS and CDR2 is YYNGEE. The CDR3 spans 13 residues. V dropped 4 bases and J dropped 9 bases, with 16 bases sitting between them. The CDR3 DNA sequence: TGTGCCAGCAGCCCCCCCCATAAAGGCGCCCAGTACTTC. Protein: CASSPPHKGAQYF. Using reference TRBV9 and TRBJ2-5 for the parts outside the CDR3, the full variable domain is DSGVTQTPKHLITATGQRVTLRCSPRSGDLSVYWYQQSLDQGLQFLIQYYNGEERAKGNILERFSAQQFPDLHSELNLSSLELGDSALYFCASSPPHKGAQYFGPGTRLLVL.

The chain couples TRBV7-9 to TRBJ1-1; D is unresolved. Germline V lookup: CDR1 SEHNR, CDR2 FQNEAQ (reference sequence). V lost 5 bases, J lost 6 bases, and 7 bases lay in between. The CDR3 has 11 residues. This CDR3 reads CASSPNSEAFF. The CDR3 nucleotides are TGTGCCAGCAGCCCCAATTCTGAAGCTTTCTTT.

This sequence joins TRBV11-3 and TRBJ2-3, with D possibly TRBD1 on 6 matching bases. Trimming took 3 bases from V and 0 from J, leaving 10 bases between them. Per germline, CDR1 SGHNT and CDR2 YENEEA. This CDR3 comprises 15 residues. CDR3 coding DNA: TGTGCCAGCAGCTTCGGGACACCTAGCACAGATACGCAGTATTTT. It specifies CASSFGTPSTDTQYF.

Regarding this clone: The junction does not match germline at one end; this may be a read error. The rearrangement joins TRBV12-3 or TRBV12-4 to TRBJ1-1; D remains ambiguous. CDR3 length: 13 amino acids. CDR3 sequence: CASSLDQNTGAFF. Written as DNA, the CDR3 is TGTGCCAGCAGTTTAGATCAGAACACTGGAGCTTTCTTT.

The rearrangement links TRBV3-1 (or the pseudogene TRBV3-2) to TRBJ1-3, with unresolved D. The CDR3 spans 16 residues. V dropped 5 bases and J dropped 2 bases, with 16 bases sitting between them. CDR1 is LGHDT, CDR2 YNNKEL, per germline (reference sequence). The CDR3 DNA reads as TGTGCCAGCAGCGGAGGAATCCGACCCGCTGGAAACACCATATATTTT. Translated: CASSGGIRPAGNTIYF.

Only a few counts were recorded for this clone. This chain joins TRBV24-1 and TRBJ1-5; D is unclear. Germline V gene lookup returns CDR1 KGHDR and CDR2 SFDVKD. The V and J ends lost 6 bases and 0 bases respectively, with 11 bases between them. The CDR3 is made up of 15 amino acids. CDR3 protein: CATSYGMGSNQPQHF. The CDR3 bases are TGTGCCACCAGTTACGGGATGGGTAGCAATCAGCCCCAGCATTTT.

The genes are TRBV11-2 and TRBJ1-6; no clear D. The CDR3 has 15 amino acids. Trimming removed 6 bases at V and 4 bases at J, with 13 bases between. The germline gives CDR1 SGHAT, CDR2 FQNNGV. This chain's CDR3 is CASRIHGGYNSPLHF. CDR3 DNA sequence: TGTGCCAGCAGAATTCATGGCGGATATAATTCACCCCTCCACTTT.

V is TRBV11-2 and J is TRBJ1-3; weak D call: TRBD1 (5 bases). Germline V gene lookup returns CDR1 SGHAT and CDR2 FQNNGV. The V end lost 5 bases, the J end lost 4 bases, and 9 bases lay between the germline ends. The CDR3 extends over 13 amino acids. CDR3 sequence reads: CASSQGAGNTIYF. Here the CDR3 DNA reads TGTGCCAGCAGCCAAGGGGCGGGAAACACCATATATTTT.

The CDR3 loop reads CASSEQGFPNQPQHF. The CDR3 nucleotides read TGTGCCAGCAGTGAACAGGGATTTCCCAATCAGCCCCAGCATTTT. The V call is TRBV6-1, the J call TRBJ1-5; D perhaps matches TRBD1 (5 bases). With 2 bases removed from V and 3 bases from J, the gap between germline ends came to 11 bases. Germline V gene sequence: CDR1 MNHNS, CDR2 SASEGT. This CDR3 contains 15 residues.

The chain joins TRBV2 to TRBJ2-7, with 12 bases matching TRBD1. V dropped 9 bases and J dropped 9; count of bases not matched to a gene: 9. The germline gives CDR1 SNHLY, CDR2 FYNNEI. This CDR3 comprises 13 residues. DNA for the CDR3: TGTGCCAGTGAGTTGGGACAGGGGGCCAGGCAGTACTTC. It translates to CASELGQGARQYF.

This clone was counted a single time. This sequence joins TRBV4-1 and TRBJ1-1; TRBD1 might be the D (5 bases). The CDR3 has 16 residues. Germline V CDR1 and CDR2: MGHRA, YSYEKL. Trimming pared 4 bases from V and 3 bases from J, leaving 18 bases between. The CDR3 DNA is TGCGCCAGCAGCCTAGAAGTGGGGACTACCTACACTGAAGCTTTCTTT. Translated, it gives CASSLEVGTTYTEAFF.

The V call is TRBV28, the J call TRBJ1-2; D is unclear. Trimming cost V 6 bases and J 6 bases, with 11 bases left between them. This CDR3 has 12 amino acids. Looked up from germline, CDR1 is MDHEN and CDR2 is SYDVKM. The CDR3 loop reads CASSVTEDGYTF. CDR3 in DNA: TGTGCCAGCAGCGTCACAGAGGATGGCTACACCTTC.

The CDR3 loop reads CASSLNRDRVNQPQHF. The DNA for the CDR3 is TGTGCCAGCAGCCTAAACCGGGACAGAGTCAATCAGCCCCAGCATTTT. This rearrangement joins TRBV13 to TRBJ1-5, with TRBD1 identical over 7 bases. Germline V CDR1 and CDR2: PRHDT, FYEKMQ (reference sequence). The CDR3 runs to 16 residues. The V gene end was trimmed by 5 bases and the J gene end by 3 bases; junction bases not matched to a gene: 10.

The V call is TRBV29-1, the J call TRBJ2-3; D is uncertain. Trimming shortened V by 3 bases and J by 0 bases, and 7 bases separated the two germline ends. Germline CDR1 SQVTM, CDR2 ANQGSEA. The CDR3 loop spans 13 amino acids. CDR3 nucleotide sequence: TGCAGCGTTGAGACCGGAAGCACAGATACGCAGTATTTT. It encodes CSVETGSTDTQYF.

This clone is a singleton in its sample. This chain links TRBV27 with TRBJ1-5; D possibly corresponds to TRBD1 (5 bases). Germline V lookup: CDR1 MNHEY, CDR2 SMNVEV (reference sequence). The length of the CDR3 is 14 residues. The V gene lost 2 bases and the J gene lost 3 bases, with 8 bases spanning the gap. CDR3 in amino acids: CASSLGGTNQPQHF. The CDR3 region has the DNA TGTGCCAGCAGTTTAGGAGGGACCAATCAGCCCCAGCATTTT.

The chain recombines TRBV3-1 (or the pseudogene TRBV3-2) with TRBJ1-2; D remains unclear. From germline, CDR1 is LGHDT and CDR2 YNNKEL (reference sequence). Between the trimmed V and J ends, which lost 8 bases and 4 bases, there was a span of 14 bases. There are 13 residues in the CDR3. In DNA form, the CDR3 reads TGTGCCAGCCCAAAAGCTCCCTCCTATGGCTACACCTTC. Its protein product is CASPKAPSYGYTF.